Shown below are 12 T cell receptor beta chains from a single sample sequenced in a study of cytomegalovirus exposure and HLA in healthy donors. The PCR used 60 Vbeta and 13 Jbeta primers. Sequenced by immunoSEQ multiplex PCR; TCRdb stores in-frame clones only, minus some. The table lists 200,000 or so clones, roughly four fifths of them singletons, with less than 0.85% in the top ten. The sample consisted of PBMCs. These receptors came from a woman aged 18-30 years in good health and CMV-seronegative.

CDR3 nucleotides: TGTGCCAGCAGCCCCGAACGACTAGTCAGTACGCAGTATTTT. Translation: CASSPERLVSTQYF. The rearrangement joins TRBV5-4 to TRBJ2-3; TRBD2 might be the D (6 bases). The CDR3 is 14 amino acids. Germline V CDR1 and CDR2: SGHNT, YYREEE (reference sequence). V was pared by 4 bases and J by 8 bases, with 17 bases between. The variable domain in full, with the rest retrieved from reference TRBV5-4 and TRBJ2-3, is ETGVTQSPTHLIKTRGQQVTLRCSSQSGHNTVSWYQQALGQGPQFIFQYYREEENGRGNFPPRFSGLQFPNYSSELNVNALELDDSALYLCASSPERLVSTQYFGPGTRLTVL.

This sequence joins TRBV2 and TRBJ2-5; 9 nucleotides line up with TRBD1. This CDR3 is 14 amino acids long. Germline V lookup: CDR1 SNHLY, CDR2 FYNNEI. V was pared by 6 bases and J by 2 bases, with 4 bases of the junction left unmatched. CDR3 sequence (DNA): TGTGCCAGCAGGGAGGGGACAGGGCAAGAGACCCAGTACTTC. It encodes CASREGTGQETQYF. The full variable domain, rest sourced from reference TRBV2 and TRBJ2-5, is EPEVTQTPSHQVTQMGQEVILRCVPISNHLYFYWYRQILGQKVEFLVSFYNNEISEKSEIFDDQFSVERPDGSNFTLKIRSTKLEDSAMYFCASREGTGQETQYFGPGTRLLVL.

The genes are TRBV10-1 and TRBJ2-1; TRBD1 matches 7 bases. CDR3 length: 14 amino acids. The germline CDR1 and CDR2 sequences are WNHNN and SYGVQD (reference sequence). V lost 5 bases and J lost 1; bases outside the gene matches: 2. CDR3 nucleotide sequence: TGCGCCAGCAGTCGGGACAGATCCTACAATGAGCAGTTCTTC. It encodes CASSRDRSYNEQFF.

V gene TRBV7-8 combines with J gene TRBJ2-2; no clear D gene. The V end lost 5 bases, the J end lost 1 base, and 8 bases lay between the germline ends. From germline, CDR1 is SGHVS and CDR2 FQNEAQ. This CDR3 comprises 14 residues. CDR3 protein: CASSRTENTGELFF. CDR3 DNA: TGTGCCAGCAGCCGTACAGAGAACACCGGGGAGCTGTTTTTT.

The chain recombines TRBV19 with TRBJ2-7; D might be TRBD2 (5 bases). CDR3 length: 16 residues. Trimming shortened V by 4 bases and J by 2 bases, and 18 bases separated the two germline ends. In germline, CDR1 is LNHDA, CDR2 SQIVND (reference sequence). For the CDR3, the DNA is TGTGCCAGTAGTACCGGGGATCCCCAATTCGCCTACGAGCAGTACTTC. Translation: CASSTGDPQFAYEQYF.

This clone was found once. V usage is TRBV5-1 and J usage is TRBJ2-7; TRBD1 aligns across 7 bases. The germline CDR1 and CDR2 sequences are SGHRS and YFSETQ. There are 15 residues in the CDR3. V trimming: 1 base; J trimming: 2 bases; junction bases outside the gene matches: 6. The CDR3: CASSLKFGQAYEQYF. The CDR3 region has the DNA TGCGCCAGCAGCTTGAAGTTTGGACAGGCCTACGAGCAGTACTTC.

This chain uses TRBV6-5 with TRBJ2-2, with D perhaps TRBD2 (6 bases). Per the germline V gene, CDR1 is MNHEY and CDR2 is SVGAGI. CDR3 size: 15 residues. Trimming stripped 4 bases from V and 4 bases from J, with 13 bases between. The CDR3 nucleotides are TGTGCCAGCAGTTTGTCCGGGACTCGCACCGGGGAGCTGTTTTTT. Translation: CASSLSGTRTGELFF.

The CDR3 DNA reads as TGTGCCAGCAGGGGACTAGCGGGGGGCCCTATACTTACGCAAGAGACCCAGTACTTC. Amino acid sequence: CASRGLAGGPILTQETQYF. V is TRBV2 and J is TRBJ2-5; 15 nucleotides match TRBD2. The length of the CDR3 is 19 residues. Germline CDR1 reads SNHLY; CDR2 reads FYNNEI. With 6 bases clipped from V and 2 bases from J, the junction kept 13 bases outside the gene matches. The full variable domain, with the rest looked up from reference TRBV2 and TRBJ2-5, is EPEVTQTPSHQVTQMGQEVILRCVPISNHLYFYWYRQILGQKVEFLVSFYNNEISEKSEIFDDQFSVERPDGSNFTLKIRSTKLEDSAMYFCASRGLAGGPILTQETQYFGPGTRLLVL.

V is TRBV5-6 and J is TRBJ2-7; 8 bases match TRBD2. This CDR3 is 16 amino acids long. Germline V CDR1 and CDR2: SGHDT, YYEEEE. Trimming cost V 0 bases and J 7 bases; bases outside gene matches: 12. CDR3 nucleotides: TGTGCCAGCAGCTTGGAGGTTAGCGGGACCGGGGGGGAGCAGTACTTC. Protein product: CASSLEVSGTGGEQYF.

The chain carries TRBV10-3 and TRBJ2-7; 9 bases agree with TRBD2. This CDR3 has 20 residues. Trimming took 2 bases from V and 0 from J; bases not matched to a gene: 17. Germline assignment: CDR1 ENHRY and CDR2 SYGVKD. The CDR3: CAISEGNRGLASRSSYEQYF. Written as DNA, the CDR3 is TGTGCCATCAGTGAGGGGAATAGGGGACTAGCCTCCAGGAGCTCCTACGAGCAGTACTTC.

The chain joins TRBV28 to TRBJ2-7; D is perhaps TRBD1 (6 bases). The V end lost 5 bases, the J end lost 0 bases, and 11 bases lay between the germline ends. The CDR3 is 14 residues long. Germline V lookup: CDR1 MDHEN, CDR2 SYDVKM. The CDR3 sequence is CASSAYRVSYEQYF. The CDR3 DNA reads TGTGCCAGCAGTGCCTACAGGGTCTCCTACGAGCAGTACTTC.

The chain employs TRBV10-3 and TRBJ2-1; 10 bases match TRBD2. CDR3 size: 15 residues. Germline-derived CDR1 and CDR2 are ENHRY and SYGVKD. V trimming: 4 bases; J trimming: 4 bases; junction bases outside the gene matches: 4. The CDR3 reads CAISAGTSDYNEQFF. CDR3 nucleotides: TGTGCCATCAGTGCCGGGACTAGCGATTACAATGAGCAGTTCTTC.